The next 9 T cell receptor beta chains were all read from a single sample in a study of sequential checkpoint blockade in melanoma. The method was immunoSEQ multiplex PCR; TCRdb's version includes in-frame clones alone and lacks a portion of them. Here the sample spans more than 2,500 clones, over 20% being singletons. Stated treatment: randomized to nivolumab then ipilimumab (arm A) or the reverse (arm B). Sequences were derived from tumor tissue (inferred from file names), sampled from a patient given nivolumab and ipilimumab in sequence. The receptor source for this set is a human patient with melanoma. Some clones in this sample may be carry-over from other donors' samples.

V usage is TRBV10-3 and J usage is TRBJ1-5, with 10 bases lining up with TRBD1. Germline V CDR1 and CDR2: ENHRY, SYGVKD. Trimming removed 10 bases from V and 3 bases from J; junction bases left unmatched: 9. The CDR3 runs 15 residues. CDR3 residues: CATGQGEYNNQPQHF. The CDR3 DNA follows: TGTGCCACCGGACAGGGGGAATACAACAATCAGCCCCAGCATTTT.

The chain joins TRBV10-2 to TRBJ2-7; a weak D match, TRBD2 (5 bases). V was cut by 0 bases and J by 6 bases, with 6 bases left in between. Germline V lookup: CDR1 WSHSY, CDR2 SAAADI. CDR3 length: 12 residues. CDR3 DNA sequence: TGCGCCAGCAGTGAGTCAGGAGGCGAGCAGTACTTC. Its translation is CASSESGGEQYF.

The chain recombines TRBV12-5 with TRBJ2-3; tentative D call: TRBD2 (5 bases). This CDR3 comprises 11 residues. Germline V gene lookup returns CDR1 LGHNT and CDR2 FRNRAP. The CDR3 nucleotides read TGTGCCAGCGGACGGGTGGATACGCAGTATTTT. This gives the protein CASGRVDTQYF.

This clone has only a few counts. The chain employs TRBV11-3 and TRBJ2-7, with D perhaps TRBD1 (7 bases). The V gene lost 4 bases and the J gene lost 3 bases, with 13 bases spanning the gap. CDR1 is SGHNT, CDR2 YENEEA, per germline. The CDR3 totals 14 residues. The CDR3 protein is CASSWGDSNYEQYF. The CDR3 DNA sequence: TGTGCCAGCAGCTGGGGGGACAGTAACTACGAGCAGTACTTC.

The chain is built from TRBV6-7 and TRBJ2-5; no definite D call. TRBV6-7 falls under the ORF class, with uncertain function. Trimming shortened V by 4 bases and J by 5 bases, and 5 bases separated the two germline ends. CDR3 length equals 11 residues. This chain's CDR3 is CASSFGETQYF. The CDR3 nucleotides are TGTGCCAGCAGTTTTGGGGAGACCCAGTACTTC.

There are a few counts of this clone. This chain links TRBV19 with TRBJ1-5; no clear D. Germline CDR1 reads LNHDA; CDR2 reads SQIVND (reference sequence). The CDR3 is 14 residues long. V was trimmed by 7 bases and J by 3 bases, leaving 13 bases between them. For the CDR3, the DNA is TGTGCCAGTAAACTAGACGGCCTCAATCAGCCCCAGCATTTT. Its translation: CASKLDGLNQPQHF.

Many counts were recorded for this clone. The chain is built from TRBV11-3 and TRBJ1-2; D call uncertain. Germline V CDR1 and CDR2: SGHNT, YENEEA. This CDR3 has 14 residues. V was clipped by 3 bases and J by 4 bases, with 12 bases between them. The CDR3 sequence: CASSFLGVGYGYTF. The CDR3 DNA follows: TGTGCCAGCAGCTTTCTTGGGGTAGGCTATGGCTACACCTTC. The full variable domain, in which reference TRBV11-3 and TRBJ1-2 provide the parts outside the CDR3, is EAGVVQSPRYKIIEKKQPVAFWCNPISGHNTLYWYLQNLGQGPELLIRYENEEAVDDSQLPKDRFSAERLKGVDSTLKIQPAELGDSAVYLCASSFLGVGYGYTFGSGTRLTVV.

This CDR3 reads CASSIGEQWRNQPQHF. CDR3 nucleotides: TGTGCCAGTAGTATAGGGGAACAGTGGCGCAATCAGCCCCAGCATTTT. The rearrangement uses TRBV19 and TRBJ1-5; the D is unclear. The length of the CDR3 is 16 residues. Germline V gives CDR1 LNHDA, CDR2 SQIVND (reference sequence). V was pared by 1 base and J by 2 bases, with 12 bases between.

This clone appeared many times. This CDR3 is CASQSSGQGSPLHF. The CDR3 coding sequence is TGTGCCAGCCAGAGTTCCGGACAGGGTTCACCCCTCCACTTT. V usage is TRBV11-3 and J usage is TRBJ1-6; 8 nucleotides match TRBD1. The germline V gene has CDR1 SGHNT and CDR2 YENEEA. The CDR3 runs to 14 residues. V shed 8 bases, J shed 9 bases, and the junction held 9 bases outside the gene matches. Drawing the rest from reference TRBV11-3 and TRBJ1-6, the complete variable domain is EAGVVQSPRYKIIEKKQPVAFWCNPISGHNTLYWYLQNLGQGPELLIRYENEEAVDDSQLPKDRFSAERLKGVDSTLKIQPAELGDSAVYLCASQSSGQGSPLHFGNGTRLTVT.